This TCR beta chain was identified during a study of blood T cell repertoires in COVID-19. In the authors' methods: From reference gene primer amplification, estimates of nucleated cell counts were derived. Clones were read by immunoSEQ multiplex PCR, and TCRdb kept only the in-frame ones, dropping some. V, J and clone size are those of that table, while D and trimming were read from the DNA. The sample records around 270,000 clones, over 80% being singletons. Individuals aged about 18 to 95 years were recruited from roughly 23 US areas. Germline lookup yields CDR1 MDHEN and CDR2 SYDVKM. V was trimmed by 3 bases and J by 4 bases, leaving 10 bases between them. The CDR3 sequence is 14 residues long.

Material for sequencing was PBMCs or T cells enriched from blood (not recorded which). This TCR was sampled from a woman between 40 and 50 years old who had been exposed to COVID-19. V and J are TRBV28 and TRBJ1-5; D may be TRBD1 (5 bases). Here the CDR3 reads CASSFERTNQPQHF. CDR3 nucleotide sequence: TGTGCCAGCAGTTTTGAACGGACAAATCAGCCCCAGCATTTT.